Below are 7 T cell receptor beta chains sequenced from a single sample in a study of cytomegalovirus exposure and HLA in healthy donors. Both 60 Vbeta primers and 13 Jbeta primers went into the PCR. The table came from immunoSEQ multiplex PCR; TCRdb's copy has only in-frame clones and leaves some out. The sample lists approximately 170,000 clones, roughly 67% seen once, with about 4.9% in the top ten. The sequencing sample was made of PBMCs. The receptor source for this set is a woman aged 18-35 years in good health and CMV-seropositive.

The chain recombines TRBV7-6 with TRBJ2-3; 13 bases align to TRBD2. Trimming cost V 5 bases and J 0 bases; bases outside gene matches: 8. The germline gives CDR1 SGHVS, CDR2 FNYEAQ. The length of the CDR3 is 18 residues. The CDR3 nucleotides read TGTGCCAGCAGCGCCACACTAGCGGGGGGGCCTAGCACAGATACGCAGTATTTT. This gives the protein CASSATLAGGPSTDTQYF.

This clone was observed once. The chain links TRBV19 to TRBJ1-2; 7 nucleotides line up with TRBD1. From germline, CDR1 is LNHDA and CDR2 SQIVND (reference sequence). The CDR3 contains 12 residues. V lost 3 bases and J lost 8; bases outside the gene matches: 3. The CDR3 region has the DNA TGTGCCAGTAGTATCCAGGGGGAAGGCTACACCTTC. This encodes CASSIQGEGYTF.

The genes are TRBV18 and TRBJ1-4; D call uncertain. The V gene lost 5 bases and the J gene lost 5 bases, with 15 bases spanning the gap. The CDR3 runs to 15 residues. The germline CDR1 and CDR2 sequences are KGHSH and LQKENI. The CDR3 nucleotides are TGTGCCAGCTCATTTTCCGGGGAAGTCAATGAAAAACTGTTTTTT. Translating gives CASSFSGEVNEKLFF.

This rearrangement joins TRBV4-3 to TRBJ2-3, with 9 bases lining up with TRBD1. V lost 4 bases to trimming and J lost 3 bases; unmatched junction nucleotides: 5. The CDR3 is 15 residues long. Per germline, CDR1 LGHNA and CDR2 YSLEER. CDR3 amino acids: CASSPGTGKTDTQYF. The DNA for the CDR3 is TGCGCCAGCAGCCCGGGGACAGGGAAGACAGATACGCAGTATTTT.

This chain connects TRBV6-5 to TRBJ2-1; 12 bases are shared with TRBD2. The CDR3 is made up of 15 amino acids. V gave up 5 bases and J gave up 7 bases; unmatched junction bases: 6. CDR1 and CDR2 (germline): MNHEY, SVGAGI. CDR3 DNA: TGTGCCAGCAGTCCCCTAGCGGGGGGGCAAAATGAGCAGTTCTTC. Protein product: CASSPLAGGQNEQFF.

This rearrangement joins TRBV6-1 to TRBJ2-7; 8 positions match TRBD2. V gave up 0 bases and J gave up 6 bases; unmatched junction bases: 7. The CDR3 contains 15 residues. Germline lookup yields CDR1 MNHNS and CDR2 SASEGT. The CDR3 DNA is TGTGCCAGCAGTGAAGCGGTCGGGGGGGCGGTCGAGCAGTACTTC. Residues: CASSEAVGGAVEQYF.

The rearrangement joins TRBV6-6 to TRBJ1-1; D perhaps matches TRBD1 (6 bases). V was shortened by 5 bases and J by 0 bases, with 13 bases between the two germline ends. Per germline, CDR1 MNHNY and CDR2 SVGAGI (reference sequence). The CDR3 runs to 15 residues. The CDR3 loop reads CASSPTGIMNTEAFF. The DNA of the CDR3 is TGTGCCAGCAGTCCTACAGGGATCATGAACACTGAAGCTTTCTTT.